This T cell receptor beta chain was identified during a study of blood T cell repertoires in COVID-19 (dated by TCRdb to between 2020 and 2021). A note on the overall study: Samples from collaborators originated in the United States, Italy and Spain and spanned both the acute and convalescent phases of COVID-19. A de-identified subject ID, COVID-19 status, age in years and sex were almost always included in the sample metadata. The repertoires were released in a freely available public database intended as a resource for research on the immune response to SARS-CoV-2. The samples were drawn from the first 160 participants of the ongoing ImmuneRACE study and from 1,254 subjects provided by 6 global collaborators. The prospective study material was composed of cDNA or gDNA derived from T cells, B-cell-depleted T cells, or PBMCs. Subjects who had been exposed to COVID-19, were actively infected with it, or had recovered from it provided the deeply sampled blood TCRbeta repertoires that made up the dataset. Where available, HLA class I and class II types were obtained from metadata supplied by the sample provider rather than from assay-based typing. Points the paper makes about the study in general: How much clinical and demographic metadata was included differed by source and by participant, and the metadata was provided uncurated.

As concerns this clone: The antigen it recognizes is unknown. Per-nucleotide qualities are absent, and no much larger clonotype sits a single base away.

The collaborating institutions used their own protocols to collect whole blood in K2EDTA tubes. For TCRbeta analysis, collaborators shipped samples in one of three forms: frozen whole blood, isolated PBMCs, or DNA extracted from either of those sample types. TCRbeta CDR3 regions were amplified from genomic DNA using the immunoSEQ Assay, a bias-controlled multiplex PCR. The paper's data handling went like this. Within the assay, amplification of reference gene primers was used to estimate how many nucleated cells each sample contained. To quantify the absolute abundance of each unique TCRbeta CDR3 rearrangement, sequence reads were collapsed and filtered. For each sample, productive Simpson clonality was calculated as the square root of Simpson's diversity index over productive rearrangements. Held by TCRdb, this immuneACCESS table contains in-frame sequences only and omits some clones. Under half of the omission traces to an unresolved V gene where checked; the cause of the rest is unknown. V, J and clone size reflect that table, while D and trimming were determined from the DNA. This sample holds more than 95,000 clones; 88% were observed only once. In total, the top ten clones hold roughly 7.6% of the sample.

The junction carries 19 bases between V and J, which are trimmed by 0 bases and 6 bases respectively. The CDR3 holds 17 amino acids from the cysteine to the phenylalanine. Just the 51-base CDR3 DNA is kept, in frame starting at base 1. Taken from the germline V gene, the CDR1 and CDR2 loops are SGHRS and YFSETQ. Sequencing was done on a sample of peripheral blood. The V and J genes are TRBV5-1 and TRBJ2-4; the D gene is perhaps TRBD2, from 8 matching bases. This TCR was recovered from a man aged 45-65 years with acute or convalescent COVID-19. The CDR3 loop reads CASSLEQAGAGGNIQYF. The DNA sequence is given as TGCGCCAGCAGCTTGGAGCAAGCGGGGGCAGGGGGAAACATTCAGTACTTC.